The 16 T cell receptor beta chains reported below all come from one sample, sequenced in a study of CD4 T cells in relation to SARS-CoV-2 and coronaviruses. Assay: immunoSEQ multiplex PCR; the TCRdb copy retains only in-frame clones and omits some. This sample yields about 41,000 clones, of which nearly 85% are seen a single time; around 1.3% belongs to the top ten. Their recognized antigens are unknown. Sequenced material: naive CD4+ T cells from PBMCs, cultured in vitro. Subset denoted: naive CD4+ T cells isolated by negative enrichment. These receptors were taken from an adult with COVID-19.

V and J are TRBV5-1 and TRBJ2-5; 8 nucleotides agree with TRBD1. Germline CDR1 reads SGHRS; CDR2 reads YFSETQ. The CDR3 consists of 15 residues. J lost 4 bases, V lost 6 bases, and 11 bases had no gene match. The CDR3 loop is CASTRSTGAGETQYF. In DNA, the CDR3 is TGCGCCAGCACCAGATCGACAGGGGCTGGAGAGACCCAGTACTTC.

The CDR3 is CASTYRPPGQGPLTQYF. CDR3 nucleotide sequence: TGTGCCAGCACCTACCGCCCCCCGGGACAGGGACCCCTAACCCAGTACTTC. This chain links TRBV11-2 with TRBJ2-5; TRBD1 matches 9 bases. J lost 8 bases, V lost 7 bases, and 20 bases had no gene match. The V gene's germline CDR1 is SGHAT and CDR2 FQNNGV. The CDR3 is 17 amino acids.

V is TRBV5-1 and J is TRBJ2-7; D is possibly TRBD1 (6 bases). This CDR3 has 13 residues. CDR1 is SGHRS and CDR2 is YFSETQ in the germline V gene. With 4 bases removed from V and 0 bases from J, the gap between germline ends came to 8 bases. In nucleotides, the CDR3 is TGCGCCAGCAGCCCGGACAGCTCCTACGAGCAGTACTTC. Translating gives CASSPDSSYEQYF. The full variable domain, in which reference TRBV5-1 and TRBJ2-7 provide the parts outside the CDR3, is KAGVTQTPRYLIKTRGQQVTLSCSPISGHRSVSWYQQTPGQGLQFLFEYFSETQRNKGNFPGRFSGRQFSNSRSEMNVSTLELGDSALYLCASSPDSSYEQYFGPGTRLTVT.

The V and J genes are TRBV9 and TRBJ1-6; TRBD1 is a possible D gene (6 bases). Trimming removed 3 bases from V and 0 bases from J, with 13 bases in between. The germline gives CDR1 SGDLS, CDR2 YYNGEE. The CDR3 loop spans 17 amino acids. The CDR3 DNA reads TGTGCCAGCAGCGAGCACAGGGTAGACTCCTATAATTCACCCCTCCACTTT. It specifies CASSEHRVDSYNSPLHF.

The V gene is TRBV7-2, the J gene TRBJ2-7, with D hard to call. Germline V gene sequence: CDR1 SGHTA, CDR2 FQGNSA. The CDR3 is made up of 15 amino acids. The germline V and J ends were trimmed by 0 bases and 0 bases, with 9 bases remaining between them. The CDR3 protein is CASSLAGDDSYEQYF. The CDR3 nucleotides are TGTGCCAGCAGCTTAGCCGGCGATGACTCCTACGAGCAGTACTTC.

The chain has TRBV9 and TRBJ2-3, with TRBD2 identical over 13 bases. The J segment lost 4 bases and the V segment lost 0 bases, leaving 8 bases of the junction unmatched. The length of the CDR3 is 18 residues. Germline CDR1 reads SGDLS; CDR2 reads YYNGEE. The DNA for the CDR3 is TGTGCCAGCAGCGTAGCCCCGAAGACTAGCGGGAGGTCAGATACGCAGTATTTT. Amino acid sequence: CASSVAPKTSGRSDTQYF. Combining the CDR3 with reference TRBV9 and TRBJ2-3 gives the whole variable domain DSGVTQTPKHLITATGQRVTLRCSPRSGDLSVYWYQQSLDQGLQFLIQYYNGEERAKGNILERFSAQQFPDLHSELNLSSLELGDSALYFCASSVAPKTSGRSDTQYFGPGTRLTVL.

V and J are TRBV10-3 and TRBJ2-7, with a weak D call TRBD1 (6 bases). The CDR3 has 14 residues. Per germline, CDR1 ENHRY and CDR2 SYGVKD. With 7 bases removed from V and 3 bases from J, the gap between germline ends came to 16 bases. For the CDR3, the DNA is TGTGCCATCACCGACGGGACAATACACTACGAGCAGTACTTC. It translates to CAITDGTIHYEQYF.

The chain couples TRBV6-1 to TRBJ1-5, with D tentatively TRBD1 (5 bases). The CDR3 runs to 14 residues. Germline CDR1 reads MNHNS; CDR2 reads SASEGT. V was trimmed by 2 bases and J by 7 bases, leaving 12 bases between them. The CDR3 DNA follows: TGTGCCAGCAGTGAATTTGGCAGGGTCCAGCCCCAGCATTTT. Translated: CASSEFGRVQPQHF.

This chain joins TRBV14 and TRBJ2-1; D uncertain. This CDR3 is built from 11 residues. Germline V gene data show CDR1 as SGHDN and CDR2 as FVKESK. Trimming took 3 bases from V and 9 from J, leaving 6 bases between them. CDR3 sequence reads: CASSHAVEQFF. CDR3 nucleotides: TGTGCCAGCAGCCATGCCGTTGAGCAGTTCTTC.

The CDR3 loop is CASTSLGSTDTQYF. In DNA, the CDR3 is TGTGCCAGTACATCTCTTGGAAGCACAGATACGCAGTATTTT. V is TRBV19 and J is TRBJ2-3, with D unclear. CDR1 and CDR2 from the germline V gene are LNHDA and SQIVND (reference sequence). This CDR3 is 14 amino acids long. V gave up 7 bases and J gave up 0 bases, with 11 bases separating them.

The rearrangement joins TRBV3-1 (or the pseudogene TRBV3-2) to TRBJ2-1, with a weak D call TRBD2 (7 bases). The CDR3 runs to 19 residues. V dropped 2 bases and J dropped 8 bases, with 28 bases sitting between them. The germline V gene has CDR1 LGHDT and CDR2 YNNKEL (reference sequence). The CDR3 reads CASSQNETRPGAGVYEQFF. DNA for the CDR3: TGTGCCAGCAGCCAAAACGAGACCAGACCAGGGGCGGGAGTCTATGAGCAGTTCTTC.

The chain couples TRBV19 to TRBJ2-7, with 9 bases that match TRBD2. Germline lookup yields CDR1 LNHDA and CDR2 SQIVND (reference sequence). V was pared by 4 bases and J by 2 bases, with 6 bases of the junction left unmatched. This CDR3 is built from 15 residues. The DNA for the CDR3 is TGTGCCAGTAGTAGGTTAGCGGGAGCGGCCTACGAGCAGTACTTC. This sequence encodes CASSRLAGAAYEQYF. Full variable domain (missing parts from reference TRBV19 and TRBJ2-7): DGGITQSPKYLFRKEGQNVTLSCEQNLNHDAMYWYRQDPGQGLRLIYYSQIVNDFQKGDIAEGYSVSREKKESFPLTVTSAQKNPTAFYLCASSRLAGAAYEQYFGPGTRLTVT.

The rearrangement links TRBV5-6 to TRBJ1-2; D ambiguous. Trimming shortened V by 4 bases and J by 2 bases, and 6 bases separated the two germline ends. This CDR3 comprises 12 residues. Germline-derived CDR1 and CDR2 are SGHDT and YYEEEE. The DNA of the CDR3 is TGTGCCAGCAGCACCAACAACTATGGCTACACCTTC. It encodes CASSTNNYGYTF.

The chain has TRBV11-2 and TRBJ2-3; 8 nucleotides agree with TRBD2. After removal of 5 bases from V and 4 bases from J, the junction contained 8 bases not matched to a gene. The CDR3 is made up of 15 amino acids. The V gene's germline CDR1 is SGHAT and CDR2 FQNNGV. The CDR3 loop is CASSQRSGGADTQYF. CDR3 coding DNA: TGTGCCAGCAGCCAGCGATCCGGGGGGGCAGATACGCAGTATTTT.

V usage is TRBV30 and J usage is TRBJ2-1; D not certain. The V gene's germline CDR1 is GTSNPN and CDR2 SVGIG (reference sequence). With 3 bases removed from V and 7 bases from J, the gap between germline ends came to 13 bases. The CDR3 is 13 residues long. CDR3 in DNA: TGTGCCTGGAGGGGGTTAGTAGTGAATGAGCAGTTCTTC. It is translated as CAWRGLVVNEQFF.

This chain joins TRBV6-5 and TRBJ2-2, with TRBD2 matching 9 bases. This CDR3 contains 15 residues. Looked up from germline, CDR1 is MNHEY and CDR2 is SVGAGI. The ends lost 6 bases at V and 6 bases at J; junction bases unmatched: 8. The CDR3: CASRAFSGSAGELFF. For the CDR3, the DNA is TGTGCCAGCAGAGCCTTTAGCGGGAGCGCCGGGGAGCTGTTTTTT.